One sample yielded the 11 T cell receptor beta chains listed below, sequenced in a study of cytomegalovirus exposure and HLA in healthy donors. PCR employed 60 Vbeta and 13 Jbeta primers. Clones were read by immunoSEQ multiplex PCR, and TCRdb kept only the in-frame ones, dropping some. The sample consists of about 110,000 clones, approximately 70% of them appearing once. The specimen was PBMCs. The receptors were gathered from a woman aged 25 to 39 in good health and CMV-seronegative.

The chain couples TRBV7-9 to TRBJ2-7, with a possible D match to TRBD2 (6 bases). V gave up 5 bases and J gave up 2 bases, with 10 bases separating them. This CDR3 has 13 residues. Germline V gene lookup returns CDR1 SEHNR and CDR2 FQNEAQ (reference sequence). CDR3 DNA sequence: TGTGCCAGCAGCCTTACGGGGGCCTACGAGCAGTACTTC. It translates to CASSLTGAYEQYF.

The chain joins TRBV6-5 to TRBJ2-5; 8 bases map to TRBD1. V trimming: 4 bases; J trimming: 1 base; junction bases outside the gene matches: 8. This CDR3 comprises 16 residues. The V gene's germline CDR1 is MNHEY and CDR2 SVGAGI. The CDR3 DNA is TGTGCCAGCAGTTTCCCTGGACAGGGCTTCCAAGAGACCCAGTACTTC. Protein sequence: CASSFPGQGFQETQYF.

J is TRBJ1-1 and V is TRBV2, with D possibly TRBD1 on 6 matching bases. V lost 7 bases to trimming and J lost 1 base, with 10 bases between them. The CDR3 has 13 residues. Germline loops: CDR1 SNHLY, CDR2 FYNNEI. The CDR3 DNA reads TGTGCCAGCAACGTACAGGGGAACACTGAAGCTTTCTTT. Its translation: CASNVQGNTEAFF.

The CDR3 protein is CAWSEGLRYGYTF. The CDR3 DNA sequence: TGTGCCTGGAGTGAGGGGTTGAGGTATGGCTACACCTTC. This rearrangement joins TRBV30 to TRBJ1-2, with D possibly being TRBD1 (5 bases). The CDR3 spans 13 residues. With 1 base removed from V and 5 bases from J, the gap between germline ends came to 11 bases. Germline V CDR1 and CDR2: GTSNPN, SVGIG (reference sequence).

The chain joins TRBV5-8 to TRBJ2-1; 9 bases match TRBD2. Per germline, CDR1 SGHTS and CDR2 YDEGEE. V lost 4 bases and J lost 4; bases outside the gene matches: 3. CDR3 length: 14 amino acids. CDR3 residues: CASSPAGGYNEQFF. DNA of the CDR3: TGTGCCAGCAGCCCAGCGGGGGGTTACAATGAGCAGTTCTTC.

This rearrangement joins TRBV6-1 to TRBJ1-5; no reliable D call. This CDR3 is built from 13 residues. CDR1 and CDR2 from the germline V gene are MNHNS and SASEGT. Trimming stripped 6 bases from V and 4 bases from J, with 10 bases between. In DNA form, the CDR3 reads TGTGCCAGCAGGACGACACCGAATCAGCCCCAGCATTTT. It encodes CASRTTPNQPQHF.

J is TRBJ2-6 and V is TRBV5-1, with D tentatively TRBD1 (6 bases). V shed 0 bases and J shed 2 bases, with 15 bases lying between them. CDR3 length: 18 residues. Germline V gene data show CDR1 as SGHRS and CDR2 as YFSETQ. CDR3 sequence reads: CASSLVGTPVTGANVLTF. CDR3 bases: TGCGCCAGCAGCTTGGTCGGGACACCCGTAACTGGGGCCAACGTCCTGACTTTC.

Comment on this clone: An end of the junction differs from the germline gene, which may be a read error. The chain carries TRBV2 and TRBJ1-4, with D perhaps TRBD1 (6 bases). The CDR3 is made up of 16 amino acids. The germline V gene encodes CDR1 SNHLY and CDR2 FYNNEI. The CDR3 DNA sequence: TGTGCCAGCAGCGGGTTTGGGGGGGCAACGAATGAAAAACTGTTTTTT. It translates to CASSGFGGATNEKLFF.

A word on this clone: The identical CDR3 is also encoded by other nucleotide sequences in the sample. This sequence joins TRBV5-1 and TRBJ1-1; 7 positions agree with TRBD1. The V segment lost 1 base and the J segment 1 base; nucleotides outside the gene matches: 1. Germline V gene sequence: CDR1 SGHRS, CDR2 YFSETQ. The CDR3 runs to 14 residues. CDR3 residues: CASSLRTGNTEAFF. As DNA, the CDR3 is TGCGCCAGCAGCTTGAGGACAGGGAACACTGAAGCTTTCTTT.

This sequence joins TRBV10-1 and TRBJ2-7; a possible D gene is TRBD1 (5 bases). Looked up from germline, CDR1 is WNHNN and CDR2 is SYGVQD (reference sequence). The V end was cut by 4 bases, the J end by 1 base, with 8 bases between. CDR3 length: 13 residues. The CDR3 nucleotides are TGCGCCAGCAGTGGCAGGGATTCCTACGAGCAGTACTTC. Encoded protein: CASSGRDSYEQYF.

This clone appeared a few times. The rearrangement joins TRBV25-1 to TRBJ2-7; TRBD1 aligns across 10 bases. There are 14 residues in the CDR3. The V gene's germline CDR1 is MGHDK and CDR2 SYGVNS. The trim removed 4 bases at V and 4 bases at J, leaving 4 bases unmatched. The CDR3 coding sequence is TGTGCCAGCAGTGGACGGACAGGGGGGTACGAGCAGTACTTC. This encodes CASSGRTGGYEQYF.